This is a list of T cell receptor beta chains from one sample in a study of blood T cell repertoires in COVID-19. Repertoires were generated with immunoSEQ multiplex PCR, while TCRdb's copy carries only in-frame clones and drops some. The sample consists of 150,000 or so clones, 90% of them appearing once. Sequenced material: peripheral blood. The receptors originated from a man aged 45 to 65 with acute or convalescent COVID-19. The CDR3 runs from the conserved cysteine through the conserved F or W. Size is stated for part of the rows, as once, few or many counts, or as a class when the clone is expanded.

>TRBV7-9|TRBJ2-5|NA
CASSPRGLAEETQYF
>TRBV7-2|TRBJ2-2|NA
CASSLKGGRNTGELFF
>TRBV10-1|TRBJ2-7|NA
CASSVGGRPYEQYF
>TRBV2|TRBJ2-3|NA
CASSGTGRTDTQYF
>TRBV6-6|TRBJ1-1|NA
CASSYSSRGRTEAFF
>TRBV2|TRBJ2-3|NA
CARSGSDPYTDTQYF
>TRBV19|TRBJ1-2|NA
CASSLQTGGGYTF
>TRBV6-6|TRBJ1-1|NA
CASARNMNTEAFF
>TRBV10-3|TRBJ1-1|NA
CAISQTGPVSEAFF
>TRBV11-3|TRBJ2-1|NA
CASSRGTLYDEQFF
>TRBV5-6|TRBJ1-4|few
CASSYGTAYEKLFF
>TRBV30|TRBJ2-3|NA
CAWSGGGSSDTQYF
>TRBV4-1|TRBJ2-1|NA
CASSPGIQGPYNEQFF
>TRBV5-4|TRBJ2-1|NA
CASSQGLAGEQFF
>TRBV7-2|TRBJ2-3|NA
CASSEGLLQYF
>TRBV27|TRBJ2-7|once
CASSLNWGGVEQYF
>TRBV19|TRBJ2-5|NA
CASTAMGGETQYF
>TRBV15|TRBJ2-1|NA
CATSRIAGIQEQFF
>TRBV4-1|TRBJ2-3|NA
CASSQERSRADTQYF
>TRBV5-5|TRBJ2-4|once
CASSWTGGYDKNIQYF
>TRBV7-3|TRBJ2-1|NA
CASSPQGGSYNEQFF
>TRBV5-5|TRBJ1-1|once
CASSRHQSGTGNTEAFF
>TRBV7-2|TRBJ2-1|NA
CASSLTGTSGYNEQFF
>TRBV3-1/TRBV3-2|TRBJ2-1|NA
CASSLTPGLAGVSYNEQFF
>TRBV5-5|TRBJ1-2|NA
CASSILTTGEDGYTF
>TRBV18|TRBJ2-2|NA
CASSPPTGRRGTGELFF
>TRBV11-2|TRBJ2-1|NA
CASSTGTSGANNEQFF
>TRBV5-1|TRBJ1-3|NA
CASSLWDRGQGNTIYF
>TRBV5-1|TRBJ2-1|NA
CASSLGAGGPYEQFF
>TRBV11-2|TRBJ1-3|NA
CASSLSGNTIYF
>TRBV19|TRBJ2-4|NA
CASSPGLLAKNIQYF
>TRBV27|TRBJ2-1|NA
CASSLGFGQGLGEQFF
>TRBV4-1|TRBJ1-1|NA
CASSPGQGPMNTEAFF
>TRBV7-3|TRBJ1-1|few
CASSLDRNTEAFF
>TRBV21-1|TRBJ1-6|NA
CASSKDQGNSPLHF
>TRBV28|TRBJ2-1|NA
CASSLSREGRTGPKGNEQFF
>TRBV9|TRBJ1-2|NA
CASSVDRDRGRVGYTF
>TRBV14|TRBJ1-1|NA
CASSHGQPAFF
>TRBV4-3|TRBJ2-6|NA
CASSRESGGESGANVLTF
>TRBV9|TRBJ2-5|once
CASSVSPQGSGVETQYF
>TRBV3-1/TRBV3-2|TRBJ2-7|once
CASSFGGDEQYF
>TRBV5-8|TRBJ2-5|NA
CASSLVQGAGETQYF
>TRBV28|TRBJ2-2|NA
CANQGNGELFF
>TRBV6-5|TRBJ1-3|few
CASSLGQGANTIYF
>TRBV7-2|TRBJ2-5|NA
CASSTQGRETQYF
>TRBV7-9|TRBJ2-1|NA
CASSPHPGSGNEQFF
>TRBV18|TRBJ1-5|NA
CASSPLRDQPQHF
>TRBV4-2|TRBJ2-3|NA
CASSHPGGGSPHTQYF
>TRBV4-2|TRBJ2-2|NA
CASSHPPSGSNTGELFF
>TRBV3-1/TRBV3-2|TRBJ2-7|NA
CASSQSAPATEQYF